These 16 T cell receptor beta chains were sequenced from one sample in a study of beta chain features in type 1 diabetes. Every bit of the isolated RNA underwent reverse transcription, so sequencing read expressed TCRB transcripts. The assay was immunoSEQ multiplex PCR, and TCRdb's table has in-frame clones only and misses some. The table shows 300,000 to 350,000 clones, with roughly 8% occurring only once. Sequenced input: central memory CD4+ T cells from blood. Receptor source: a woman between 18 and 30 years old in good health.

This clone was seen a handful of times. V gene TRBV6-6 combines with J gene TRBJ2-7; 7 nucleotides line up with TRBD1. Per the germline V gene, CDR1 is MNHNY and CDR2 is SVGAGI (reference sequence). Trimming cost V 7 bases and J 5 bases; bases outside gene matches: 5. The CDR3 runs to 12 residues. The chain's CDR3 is CASNRDSNEQYF. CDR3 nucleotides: TGTGCCAGCAACCGGGACAGCAACGAGCAGTACTTC.

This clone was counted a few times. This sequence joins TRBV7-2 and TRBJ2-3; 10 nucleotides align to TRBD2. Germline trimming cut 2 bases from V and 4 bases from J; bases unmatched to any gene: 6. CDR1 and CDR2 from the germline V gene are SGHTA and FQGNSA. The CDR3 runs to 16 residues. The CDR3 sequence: CASSLMPSGSADTQYF. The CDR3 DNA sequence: TGTGCCAGCAGCTTAATGCCTAGCGGGAGTGCAGATACGCAGTATTTT.

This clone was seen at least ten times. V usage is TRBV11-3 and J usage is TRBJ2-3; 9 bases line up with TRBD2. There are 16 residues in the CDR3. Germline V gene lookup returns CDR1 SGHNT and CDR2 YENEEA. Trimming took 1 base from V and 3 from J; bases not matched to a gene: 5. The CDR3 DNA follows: TGTGCCAGCAGCTTAGGCGGCGGGAGGGGAACAGATACGCAGTATTTT. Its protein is CASSLGGGRGTDTQYF.

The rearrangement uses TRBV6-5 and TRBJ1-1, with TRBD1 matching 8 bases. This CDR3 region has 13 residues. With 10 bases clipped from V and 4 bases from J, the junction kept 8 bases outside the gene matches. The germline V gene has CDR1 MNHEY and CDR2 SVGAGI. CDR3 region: CATKQGVFTEAFF. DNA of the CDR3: TGTGCCACCAAACAGGGGGTGTTCACTGAAGCTTTCTTT.

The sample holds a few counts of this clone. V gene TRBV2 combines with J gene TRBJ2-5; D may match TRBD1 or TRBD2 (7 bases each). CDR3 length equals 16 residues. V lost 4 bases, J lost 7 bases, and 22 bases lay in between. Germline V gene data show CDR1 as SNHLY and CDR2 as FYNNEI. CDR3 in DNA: TGTGCCAGCAGTGCGAGCTCGACAGGGACGGGGGGGACCCAGTACTTC. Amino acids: CASSASSTGTGGTQYF.

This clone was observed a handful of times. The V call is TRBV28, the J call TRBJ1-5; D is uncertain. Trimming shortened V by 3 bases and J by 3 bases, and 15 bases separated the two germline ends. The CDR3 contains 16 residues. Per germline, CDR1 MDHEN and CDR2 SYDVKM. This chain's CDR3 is CASSFSSAASNQPQHF. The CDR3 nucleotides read TGTGCCAGCAGTTTTTCCAGCGCCGCCTCCAATCAGCCCCAGCATTTT.

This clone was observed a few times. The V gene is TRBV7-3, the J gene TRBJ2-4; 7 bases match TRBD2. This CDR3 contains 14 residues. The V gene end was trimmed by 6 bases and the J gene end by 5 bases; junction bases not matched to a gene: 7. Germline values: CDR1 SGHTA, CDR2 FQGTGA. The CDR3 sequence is CASSPRGGENIQYF. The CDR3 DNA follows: TGTGCCAGCAGTCCCCGGGGAGGGGAAAACATTCAGTACTTC.

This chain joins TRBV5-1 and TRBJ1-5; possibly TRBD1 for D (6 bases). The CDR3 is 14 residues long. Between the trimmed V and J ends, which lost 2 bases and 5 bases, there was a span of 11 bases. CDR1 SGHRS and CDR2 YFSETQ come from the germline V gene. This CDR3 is CASSFTGADQPQHF. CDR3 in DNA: TGCGCCAGCAGCTTCACGGGGGCCGATCAGCCCCAGCATTTT. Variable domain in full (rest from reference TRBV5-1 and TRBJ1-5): KAGVTQTPRYLIKTRGQQVTLSCSPISGHRSVSWYQQTPGQGLQFLFEYFSETQRNKGNFPGRFSGRQFSNSRSEMNVSTLELGDSALYLCASSFTGADQPQHFGDGTRLSIL.

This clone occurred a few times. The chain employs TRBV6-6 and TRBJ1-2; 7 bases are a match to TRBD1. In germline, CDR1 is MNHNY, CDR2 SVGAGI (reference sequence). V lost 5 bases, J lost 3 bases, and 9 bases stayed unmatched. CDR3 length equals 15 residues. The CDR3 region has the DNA TGTGCCAGCAGTAGAACAGGGGATTGGGACTATGGCTACACCTTC. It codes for CASSRTGDWDYGYTF.

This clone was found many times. CDR3 DNA sequence: TGTGCCAGCAGCTCGGGGCCTCAAGAGACCCAGTACTTC. Translation gives CASSSGPQETQYF. V is TRBV5-4 and J is TRBJ2-5; D may correspond to TRBD1 or TRBD2 (5 bases each). From germline, CDR1 is SGHNT and CDR2 YYREEE (reference sequence). The CDR3 has 13 amino acids. The V end lost 3 bases, the J end lost 2 bases, and 8 bases lay between the germline ends.

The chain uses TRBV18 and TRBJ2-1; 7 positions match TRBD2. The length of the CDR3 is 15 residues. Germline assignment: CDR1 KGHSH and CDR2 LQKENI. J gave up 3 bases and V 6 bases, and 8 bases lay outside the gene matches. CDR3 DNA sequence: TGTGCCAGCTCTCCCAGCGGGGTGATCTACAATGAGCAGTTCTTC. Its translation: CASSPSGVIYNEQFF. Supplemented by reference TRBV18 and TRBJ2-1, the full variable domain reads NAGVMQNPRHLVRRRGQEARLRCSPMKGHSHVYWYRQLPEEGLKFMVYLQKENIIDESGMPKERFSAEFPKEGPSILRIQQVVRGDSAAYFCASSPSGVIYNEQFFGPGTRLTVL.

CDR3 amino acids: CASSLSEAGSGELFF. The CDR3 region has the DNA TGTGCCAGCAGTTTATCGGAAGCAGGGTCCGGGGAGCTGTTTTTT. The genes are TRBV27 and TRBJ2-2; D may be TRBD1 (5 bases). Deletions cut 0 bases from V and 6 bases from J, with 11 bases between. Germline CDR1 is MNHEY and CDR2 is SMNVEV (reference sequence). The CDR3 has 15 amino acids.

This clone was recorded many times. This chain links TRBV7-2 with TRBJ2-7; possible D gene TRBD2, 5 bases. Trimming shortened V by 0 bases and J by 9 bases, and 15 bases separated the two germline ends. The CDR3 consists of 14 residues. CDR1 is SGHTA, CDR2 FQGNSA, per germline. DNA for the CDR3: TGTGCCAGCAGCTTAGCCCCTGAGGGAGCAGGGCAGTACTTC. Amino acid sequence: CASSLAPEGAGQYF.

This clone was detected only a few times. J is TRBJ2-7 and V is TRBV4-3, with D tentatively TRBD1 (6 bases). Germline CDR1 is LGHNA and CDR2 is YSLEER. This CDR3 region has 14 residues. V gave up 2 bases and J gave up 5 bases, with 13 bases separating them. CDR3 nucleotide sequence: TGCGCCAGCAGCCAAAACAGGGTTCTGGACGAGCAGTACTTC. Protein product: CASSQNRVLDEQYF.

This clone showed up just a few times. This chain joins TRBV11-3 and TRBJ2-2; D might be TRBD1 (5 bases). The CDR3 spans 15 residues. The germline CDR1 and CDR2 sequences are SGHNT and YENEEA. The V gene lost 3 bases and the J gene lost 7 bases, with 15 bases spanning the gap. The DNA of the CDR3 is TGTGCCAGCAGCTTTACAGGATCGGGCTACGGGGAGCTGTTTTTT. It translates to CASSFTGSGYGELFF.

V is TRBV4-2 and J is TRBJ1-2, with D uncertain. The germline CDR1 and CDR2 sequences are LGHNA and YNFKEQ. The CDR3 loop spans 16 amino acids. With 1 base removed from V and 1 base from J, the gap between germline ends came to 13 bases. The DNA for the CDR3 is TGTGCCAGCAGCCAAGGTCTGGCCAGGAGTAACTATGGCTACACCTTC. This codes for CASSQGLARSNYGYTF.